This T cell receptor beta chain was observed in a study of OX40 agonist ivuxolimab in advanced cancers. General study points: At 0.1 to 3.0 mg/kg and by week 6, clonal expansion occurred in CD4+ and CD8+ blood T cells.

As concerns this clone: The antigen is unknown.

Trimming left V 3 bases short and J 5 bases short, with 15 bases between. The CDR3 loop spans 16 amino acids. Per germline, CDR1 SGHNT and CDR2 YYREEE (reference sequence). Profiling relied on immunoSEQ multiplex PCR, and the TCRdb table lists in-frame clones only, not all of them. This sample has tens of thousands of clones, with around 90% found just once. The chain employs TRBV5-4 and TRBJ1-6; D may be TRBD1 (5 bases). The receptor's source is an adult with an advanced solid tumor such as melanoma, head and neck, liver or kidney cancer. This specimen was CD4+ or CD8+ T cells sorted from blood, taken in a trial of the OX40 agonist ivuxolimab. CDR3 bases: TGTGCCAGCAGCTCCACCGGGAGAGGGGATAATTCACCCCTCCACTTT. It encodes CASSSTGRGDNSPLHF.